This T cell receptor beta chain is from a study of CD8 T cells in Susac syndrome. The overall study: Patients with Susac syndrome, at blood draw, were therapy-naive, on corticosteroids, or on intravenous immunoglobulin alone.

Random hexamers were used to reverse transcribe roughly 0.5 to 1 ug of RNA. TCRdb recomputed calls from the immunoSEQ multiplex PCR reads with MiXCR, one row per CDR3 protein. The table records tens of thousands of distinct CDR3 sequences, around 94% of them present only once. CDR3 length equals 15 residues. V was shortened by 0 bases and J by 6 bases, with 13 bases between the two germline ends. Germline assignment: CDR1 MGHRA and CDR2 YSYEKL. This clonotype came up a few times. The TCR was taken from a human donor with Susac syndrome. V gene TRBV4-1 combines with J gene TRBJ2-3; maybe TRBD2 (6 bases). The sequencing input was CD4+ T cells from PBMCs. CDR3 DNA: TGCGCCAGCAGCCAAGATGGCGGGATGGGGGATACGCAGTATTTT. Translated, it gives CASSQDGGMGDTQYF.